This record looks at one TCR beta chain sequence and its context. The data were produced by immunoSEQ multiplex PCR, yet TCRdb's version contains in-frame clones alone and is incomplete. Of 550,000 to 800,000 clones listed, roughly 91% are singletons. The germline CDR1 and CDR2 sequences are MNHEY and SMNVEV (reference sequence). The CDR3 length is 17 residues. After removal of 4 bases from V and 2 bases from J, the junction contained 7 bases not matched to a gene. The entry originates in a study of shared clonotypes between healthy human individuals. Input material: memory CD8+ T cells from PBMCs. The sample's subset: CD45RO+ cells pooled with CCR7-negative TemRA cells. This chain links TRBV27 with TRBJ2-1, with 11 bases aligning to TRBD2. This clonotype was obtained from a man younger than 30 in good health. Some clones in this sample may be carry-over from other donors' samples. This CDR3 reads CASSSLGLAEAYNEQFF. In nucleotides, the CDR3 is TGTGCCAGCAGTTCATTGGGACTAGCGGAAGCCTACAATGAGCAGTTCTTC.